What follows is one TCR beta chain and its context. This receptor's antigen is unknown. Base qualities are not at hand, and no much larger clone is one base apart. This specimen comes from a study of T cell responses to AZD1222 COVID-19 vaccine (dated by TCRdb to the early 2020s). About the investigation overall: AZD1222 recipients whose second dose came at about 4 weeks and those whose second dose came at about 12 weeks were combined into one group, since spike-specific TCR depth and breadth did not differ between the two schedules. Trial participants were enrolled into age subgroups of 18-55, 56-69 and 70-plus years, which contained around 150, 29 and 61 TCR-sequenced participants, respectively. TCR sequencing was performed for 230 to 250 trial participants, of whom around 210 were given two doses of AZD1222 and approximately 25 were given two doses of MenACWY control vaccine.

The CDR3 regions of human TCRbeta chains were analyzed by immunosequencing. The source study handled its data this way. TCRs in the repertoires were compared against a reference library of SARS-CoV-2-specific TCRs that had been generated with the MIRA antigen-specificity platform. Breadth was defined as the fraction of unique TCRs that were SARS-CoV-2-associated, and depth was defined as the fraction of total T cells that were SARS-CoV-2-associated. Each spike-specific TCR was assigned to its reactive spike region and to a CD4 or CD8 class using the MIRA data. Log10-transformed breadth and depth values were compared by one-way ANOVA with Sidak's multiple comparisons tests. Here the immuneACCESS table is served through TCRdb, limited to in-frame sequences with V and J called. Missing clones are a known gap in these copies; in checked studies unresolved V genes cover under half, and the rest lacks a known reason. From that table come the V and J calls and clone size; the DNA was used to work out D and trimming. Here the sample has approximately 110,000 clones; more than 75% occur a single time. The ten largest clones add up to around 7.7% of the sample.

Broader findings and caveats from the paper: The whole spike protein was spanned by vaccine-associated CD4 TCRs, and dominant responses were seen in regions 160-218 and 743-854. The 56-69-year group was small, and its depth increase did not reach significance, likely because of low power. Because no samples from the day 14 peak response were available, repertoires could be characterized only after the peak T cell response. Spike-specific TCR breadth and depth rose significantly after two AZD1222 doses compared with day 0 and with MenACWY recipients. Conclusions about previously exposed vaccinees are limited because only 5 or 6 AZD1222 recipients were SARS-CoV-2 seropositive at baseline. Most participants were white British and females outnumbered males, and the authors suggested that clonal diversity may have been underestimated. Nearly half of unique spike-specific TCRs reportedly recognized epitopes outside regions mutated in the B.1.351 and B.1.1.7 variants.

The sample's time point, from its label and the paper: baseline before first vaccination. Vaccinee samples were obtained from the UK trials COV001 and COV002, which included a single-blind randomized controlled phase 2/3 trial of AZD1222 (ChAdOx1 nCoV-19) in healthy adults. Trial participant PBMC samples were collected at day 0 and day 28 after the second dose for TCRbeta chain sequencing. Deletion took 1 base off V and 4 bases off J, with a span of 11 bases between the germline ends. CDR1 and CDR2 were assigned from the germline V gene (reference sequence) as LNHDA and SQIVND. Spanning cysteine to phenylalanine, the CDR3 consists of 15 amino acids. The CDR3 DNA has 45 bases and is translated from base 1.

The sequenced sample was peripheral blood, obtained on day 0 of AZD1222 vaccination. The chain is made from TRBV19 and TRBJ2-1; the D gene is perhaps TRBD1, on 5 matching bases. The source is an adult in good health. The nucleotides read TGTGCCAGTAGTATAGGGGCAGGGTCGTACAATGAGCAGTTCTTC. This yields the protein CASSIGAGSYNEQFF.